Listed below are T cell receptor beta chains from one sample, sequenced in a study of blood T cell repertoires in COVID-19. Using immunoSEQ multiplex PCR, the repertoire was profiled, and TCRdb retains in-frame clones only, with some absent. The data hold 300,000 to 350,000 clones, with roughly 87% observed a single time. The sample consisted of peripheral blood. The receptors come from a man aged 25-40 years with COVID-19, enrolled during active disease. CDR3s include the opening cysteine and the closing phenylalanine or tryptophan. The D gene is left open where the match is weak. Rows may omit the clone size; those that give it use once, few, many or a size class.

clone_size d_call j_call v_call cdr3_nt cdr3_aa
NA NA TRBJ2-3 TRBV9 TGTGCCAGCAGCGTAGTCTCGGGTCCCACAGATACGCAGTATTTT CASSVVSGPTDTQYF
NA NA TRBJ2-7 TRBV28 TGTGCCAGCAGTCCTCCCGGGACAAGGACCTACGAGCAGTACTTC CASSPPGTRTYEQYF
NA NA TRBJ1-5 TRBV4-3 TGCGCCAGCAGCCAAGTGTACAGGCTACCCCTGGCCCAGCATTTT CASSQVYRLPLAQHF
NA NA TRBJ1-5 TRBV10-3 TGTGCCATCAGTGAGTCGGGAGGGGCCAGCAATCAGCCCCAGCATTTT CAISESGGASNQPQHF
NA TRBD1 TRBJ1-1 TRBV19 TGTGCCAGTAGTATAGTGACGACAGGGGTAACTGAAGCTTTCTTT CASSIVTTGVTEAFF
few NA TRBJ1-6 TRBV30 TGTGCCTGGAGTGGGCGGGTCGCCTATAATTCACCCCTCCACTTT CAWSGRVAYNSPLHF
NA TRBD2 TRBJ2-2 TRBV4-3 TGCGCCAGCAGCCAAGACCCTGGATGGGGGGGGACCTACACCGGGGAGCTGTTTTTT CASSQDPGWGGTYTGELFF
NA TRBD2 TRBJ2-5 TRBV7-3 TGTGCCAGCAGCCTGGGGCGGGGGGGCTCGGAGACCCAGTACTTC CASSLGRGGSETQYF
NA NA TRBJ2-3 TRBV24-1 TGTGCCACCAGTGGACGGGGGGCGGATACAGCTAGCACAGATACGCAGTATTTT CATSGRGADTASTDTQYF
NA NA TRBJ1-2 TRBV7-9 TGTGCCAGCAGCTTAGCGTCGACGGGGGGAGCTAACTATGGCTACACCTTC CASSLASTGGANYGYTF
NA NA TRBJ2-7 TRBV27 TGTGCCAGCATGTCTATCAGGGAAGCTTCCTACGAGCAGTACTTC CASMSIREASYEQYF
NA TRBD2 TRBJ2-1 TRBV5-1 TGCGCCAGCAGCAGGAATAGCGGGAGGGCCGACAATGAGCAGTTCTTC CASSRNSGRADNEQFF
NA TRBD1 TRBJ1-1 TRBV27 TGTGCCAGTCAGAGGACAGGCCGCACTGAAGCTTTCTTT CASQRTGRTEAFF
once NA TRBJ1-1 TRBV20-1 TGCAGTGCTAGATTTGTCTCTGAAGCTTTCTTT CSARFVSEAFF
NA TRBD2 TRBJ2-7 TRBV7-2 TGTGCCAGCAGCTTCAGAGCGTCTAGCGGGAGGGTTCGCGTCTACGAGCAGTACTTC CASSFRASSGRVRVYEQYF
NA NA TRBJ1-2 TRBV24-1 TGTGCCACCAGTGACCCCGGGATCTACTATGGCTACACCTTC CATSDPGIYYGYTF
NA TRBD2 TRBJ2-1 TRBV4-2 TGTGCCAGCAGTTACCCCGGGACTAGCGGCAATGAGCAGTTCTTC CASSYPGTSGNEQFF
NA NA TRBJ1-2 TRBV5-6 TGTGCCAGCCGAGATCGGACCGGGACTAACTATGGCTACACCTTC CASRDRTGTNYGYTF
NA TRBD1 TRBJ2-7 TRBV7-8 TGTGCCAGCAGCGGTGGGACAGGGCTGTTCTACGAGCAGTACTTC CASSGGTGLFYEQYF
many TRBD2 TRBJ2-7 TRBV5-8 TGTGCCAGCAGACTCCCGGGGGGAGGATACGAGCAGTACTTC CASRLPGGGYEQYF
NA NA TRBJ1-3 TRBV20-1 TGCAGTGCGGGGCGAGGTCGCACCATATATTTT CSAGRGRTIYF
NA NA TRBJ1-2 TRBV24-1 TGTGCCACCAGTCCGGGTCATAACTATGGCTACACCTTC CATSPGHNYGYTF
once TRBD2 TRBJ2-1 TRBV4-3 TGCGCCAGCAGCCAAGGTAGCGGGGGGGCCATCGAGCAGTTCTTC CASSQGSGGAIEQFF
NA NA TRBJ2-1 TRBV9 TGTGCCAGCAGCGTAGCAGGCGACAGTTACAATGAGCAGTTCTTC CASSVAGDSYNEQFF
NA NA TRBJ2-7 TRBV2 TGTGCCAGCAGACTTGGGGCTGGGGCCGCCTACGAGCAGTACTTC CASRLGAGAAYEQYF
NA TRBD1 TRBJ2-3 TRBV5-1 TGCGCCAGCAGCTTACAGGGGGTGGGCACAGATACGCAGTATTTT CASSLQGVGTDTQYF
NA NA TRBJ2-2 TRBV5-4 TGTGCCAGCAGCTTCCCGGGAGCCGGGGAGCTGTTTTTT CASSFPGAGELFF
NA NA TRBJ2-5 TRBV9 TGTGCCAGCAGCGTAGGAGAAGAGACCCAGTACTTC CASSVGEETQYF
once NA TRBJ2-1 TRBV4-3 TGCGCCAGCAGCCAAGATCGCAAGAGCTCCTACAATGAGCAGTTCTTC CASSQDRKSSYNEQFF
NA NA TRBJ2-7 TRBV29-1 TGCAGCGTTGAAGTTCCGGACATAGCAAGTGACGAGCAGTACTTC CSVEVPDIASDEQYF
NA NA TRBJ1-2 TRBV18 TGTGCCAGCTCACCATCTCCTCTGGGGCAGGCGGACTATGGCTACACCTTC CASSPSPLGQADYGYTF
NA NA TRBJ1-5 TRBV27 TGTGCCAGCAGTCCGAGGGTCGCGGTAAATCAGCCCCAGCATTTT CASSPRVAVNQPQHF
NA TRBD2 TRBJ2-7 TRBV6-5 TGTGCCAGCAGTTACTCGGTCGGGCAGCGGGGGTACGAGCAGTACTTC CASSYSVGQRGYEQYF
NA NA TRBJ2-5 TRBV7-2 TGTGCCAGCAGCTTAAGCAATTCGCGAGAGACCCAGTACTTC CASSLSNSRETQYF
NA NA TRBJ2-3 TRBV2 TGTGCCAGCAGTGAACCCGTCGAGCTAGGCGCAGATACGCAGTATTTT CASSEPVELGADTQYF
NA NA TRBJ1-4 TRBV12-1 TGTGCCAGCAGCCACACAAGACAGGGGCAAGCTAATGAAAAACTGTTTTTT CASSHTRQGQANEKLFF
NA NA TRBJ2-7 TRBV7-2 TGTGCCAGCAGCCCTCTCGGTCCCTACCGGGAGCAGTACTTC CASSPLGPYREQYF
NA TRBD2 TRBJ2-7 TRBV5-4 TGTGCCAGCAGCCCCAGACTAGCGGGAGGTAACGAGCAGTACTTC CASSPRLAGGNEQYF
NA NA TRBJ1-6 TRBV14 TGTGCCAGCAGCCTGGGATTCGGGGGTGCCTATAATTCACCCCTCCACTTT CASSLGFGGAYNSPLHF
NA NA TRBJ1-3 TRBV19 TGTGCCAGTAGTATGCGGAGAGCTGGAAACACCATATATTTT CASSMRRAGNTIYF
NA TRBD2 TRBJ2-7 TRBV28 TGTGCCACCTCAACCGGCGGGAGACCCTACGAGCAGTACTTC CATSTGGRPYEQYF
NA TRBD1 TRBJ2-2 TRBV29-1 TGCAGCGTTGAAGGGACAGGGTGGGGCACCGGGGAGCTGTTTTTT CSVEGTGWGTGELFF
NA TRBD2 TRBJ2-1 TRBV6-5 TGTGCCAGCAGTCCGTGGGGGGGGAGTAACCCCCAGTTCTTC CASSPWGGSNPQFF
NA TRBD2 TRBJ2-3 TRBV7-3 TGTGCCAGCAGCTTACAGCGGGGGGCCACAGATACGCAGTATTTT CASSLQRGATDTQYF
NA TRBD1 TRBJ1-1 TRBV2 TGTGCCAGCAGTTTTAGGATCGCCAGGGGGGACACTGAAGCTTTCTTT CASSFRIARGDTEAFF
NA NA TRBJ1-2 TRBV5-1 TGCGCCAGCAGCCTGCCTTCGGCTGAGGGCCGCGACTATGGCTACACCTTC CASSLPSAEGRDYGYTF
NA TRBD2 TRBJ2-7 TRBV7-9 TGTGCCAGCAGCGCCCGACTAGCGGGAGGGCCGGGCGAGCAGTACTTC CASSARLAGGPGEQYF
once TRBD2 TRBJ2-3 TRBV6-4 TGTGCCAAACTAGCGGGCACAGATACGCAGTATTTT CAKLAGTDTQYF
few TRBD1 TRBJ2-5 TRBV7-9 TGTGCCAGCAGCAGACGACAGGGTCTTCAAGAGACCCAGTACTTC CASSRRQGLQETQYF
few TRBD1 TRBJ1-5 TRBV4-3 TGCGCCAGCAGCCACCCCGATCAGGGGGCGAGCCAGCCCCAGCATTTT CASSHPDQGASQPQHF
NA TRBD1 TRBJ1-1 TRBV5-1 TGCGCCAGCAGCTTTCAGACAGGGGGAAAGAGGGGCACTGAAGCTTTCTTT CASSFQTGGKRGTEAFF
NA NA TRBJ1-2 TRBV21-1 TGTGCCAGCAGCAAACGCGCGGACTATGGCTACACCTTC CASSKRADYGYTF
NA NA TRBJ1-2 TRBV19 TGTGCCAGTAAAGGAACAGGGACTAACTATGGCTACACCTTC CASKGTGTNYGYTF
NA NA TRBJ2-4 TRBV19 TGTGCCAGTAGTTGGGGGCATGGCAAAAACATTCAGTACTTC CASSWGHGKNIQYF
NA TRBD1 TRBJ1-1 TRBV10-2 TGCGCCAGCAGGGGGACAGGGGGGGTGAACACTGAAGCTTTCTTT CASRGTGGVNTEAFF
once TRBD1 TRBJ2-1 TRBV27 TGTGCCAGCAGTCCCCGGGACAGGGGGTACTACAATGAGCAGTTCTTC CASSPRDRGYYNEQFF
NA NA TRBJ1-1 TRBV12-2 TGTGCAAGTCGCGAGCAGGGACAACGCTTTAACACTGAAGCTTTCTTT CASREQGQRFNTEAFF